This T cell receptor (beta chain) was obtained from a study of blood T cells in healthy people across ages. General study findings and limits: Significant beta diversity loss was already apparent by age approximately 40, declining roughly linearly. The study found more naive CD4+ cells and higher diversity in long-lived than aged donors.

This clonotype was detected a few times. The antigen is not known. There are 14 residues in the CDR3. Germline V gene data show CDR1 as MDHEN and CDR2 as SYDVKM. V was trimmed by 8 bases and J by 0 bases, leaving 14 bases between them. Primed by a sample-barcoded 5' primer and a J-beta primer mix, a second PCR proceeded for about 6 to 12 cycles. TCRdb passed the 5' RACE reads through MiXCR, listing each CDR3 protein once. The sample has 2 million or so distinct CDR3 sequences, 40% to 55% seen once. Sample: blood. J is TRBJ2-7 and V is TRBV28, with D possibly TRBD1 on 6 matching bases. The receptor comes from a woman aged 40-49 years in good health. CDR3 amino acids: CASGGGGSSYEQYF. The CDR3 nucleotides read TGTGCCAGCGGGGGTGGGGGCAGCTCCTACGAGCAGTACTTC.